Listed below are T cell receptor beta chains from one sample, sequenced in a study of shared clonotypes between healthy human individuals. Data came from immunoSEQ multiplex PCR; TCRdb stores just in-frame clones and leaves some out. The table records about 2.4 million clones, over 85% of them present only once. Sequencing was done on a sample of naive CD4+ T cells from PBMCs. These receptors all stem from a man aged 18-30 years in good health. Some clones in this sample may be carry-over from other donors' samples. Each CDR3 is given with its conserved first and last residue. The order of the fields is D gene, V gene, clone size, CDR3 protein. A D gene is named only where the DNA matches it firmly. Some rows have no size entry. The others give once, few or many, or a class for an expanded clone.

>TRBD1|TRBV7-3|NA
CASSLNPGQAYYEQYF
>TRBD2|TRBV5-1|NA
CASSLGLAVDYEQYF
>NA|TRBV6-5|NA
CASSRRATPYNEQFF
>NA|TRBV5-6|once
CASSHRDFGAEKLFF
>NA|TRBV6-5|NA
CATGAAEDTQYF
>TRBD1|TRBV5-1|NA
CASSLGAGGNTEAFF
>NA|TRBV18|NA
CASSPRTQETQYF
>TRBD1|TRBV5-1|NA
CASSFWDRDYGYTF
>NA|TRBV5-1|NA
CASSLEPPGYSNQPQHF
>NA|TRBV10-3|NA
CAISESIGRTNTEAFF
>NA|TRBV6-1|NA
CASSEGGSIYEQYF
>NA|TRBV10-2|NA
CASSDDRVSTGELFF
>NA|TRBV28|NA
CASRQPGGGIYGYTF
>TRBD2|TRBV10-3|NA
CAIRKGLAGTDTQYF
>NA|TRBV4-3|NA
CASSLTGRTDTQYF
>TRBD2|TRBV7-9|NA
CASSPAAGVGNEQFF
>NA|TRBV9|NA
CAPISGRYSYNEQFF
>NA|TRBV5-8|NA
CASSLDRSQETQYF
>NA|TRBV18|NA
CASSPPLGQGKPQHF
>NA|TRBV6-5|NA
CASSYGVTYEQYF